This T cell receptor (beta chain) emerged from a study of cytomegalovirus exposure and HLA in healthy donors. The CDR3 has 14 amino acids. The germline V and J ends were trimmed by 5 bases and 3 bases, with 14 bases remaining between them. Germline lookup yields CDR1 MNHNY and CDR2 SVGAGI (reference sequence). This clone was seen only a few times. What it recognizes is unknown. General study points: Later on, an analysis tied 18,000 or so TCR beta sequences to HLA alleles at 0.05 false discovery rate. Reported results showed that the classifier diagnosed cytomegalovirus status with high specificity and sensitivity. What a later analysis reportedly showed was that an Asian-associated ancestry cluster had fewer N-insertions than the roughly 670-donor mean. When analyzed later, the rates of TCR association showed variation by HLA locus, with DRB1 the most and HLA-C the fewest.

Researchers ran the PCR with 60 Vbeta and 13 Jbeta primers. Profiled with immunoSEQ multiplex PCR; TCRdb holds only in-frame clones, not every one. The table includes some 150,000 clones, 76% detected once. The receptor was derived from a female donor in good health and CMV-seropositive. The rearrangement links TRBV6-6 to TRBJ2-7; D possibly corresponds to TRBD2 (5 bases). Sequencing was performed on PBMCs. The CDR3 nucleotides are TGTGCCAGCAGTATGAGGACTGACTTCTACGAGCAGTACTTC. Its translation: CASSMRTDFYEQYF.